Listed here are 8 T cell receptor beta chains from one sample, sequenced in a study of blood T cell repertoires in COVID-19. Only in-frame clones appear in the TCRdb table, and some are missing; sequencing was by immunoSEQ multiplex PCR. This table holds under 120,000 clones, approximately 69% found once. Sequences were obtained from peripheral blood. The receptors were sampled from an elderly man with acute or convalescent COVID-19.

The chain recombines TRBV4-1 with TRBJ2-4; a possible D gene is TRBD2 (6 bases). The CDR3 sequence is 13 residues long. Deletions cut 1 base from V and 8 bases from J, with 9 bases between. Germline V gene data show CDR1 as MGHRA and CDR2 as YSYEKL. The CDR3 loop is CASSQVGGDIQYF. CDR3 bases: TGCGCCAGCAGCCAAGTCGGCGGGGACATTCAGTACTTC.

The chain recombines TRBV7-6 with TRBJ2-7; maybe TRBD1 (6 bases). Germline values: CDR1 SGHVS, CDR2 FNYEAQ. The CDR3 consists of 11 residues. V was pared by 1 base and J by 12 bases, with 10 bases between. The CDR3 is CASSLGQGLYF. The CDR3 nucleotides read TGTGCCAGCAGCTTAGGGCAGGGGTTGTACTTC.

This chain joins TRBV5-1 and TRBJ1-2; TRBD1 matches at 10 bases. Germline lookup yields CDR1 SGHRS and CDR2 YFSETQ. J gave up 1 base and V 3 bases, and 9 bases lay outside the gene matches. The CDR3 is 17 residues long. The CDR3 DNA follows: TGCGCCAGCAGCTCTGTGGGACAGGGGCCTTATAACTATGGCTACACCTTC. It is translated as CASSSVGQGPYNYGYTF.

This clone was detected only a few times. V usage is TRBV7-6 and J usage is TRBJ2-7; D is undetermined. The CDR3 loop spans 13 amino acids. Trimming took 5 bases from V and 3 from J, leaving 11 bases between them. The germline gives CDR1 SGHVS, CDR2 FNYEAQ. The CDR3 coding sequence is TGTGCCAGCAGCCCCGACGCAGGCTACGAGCAGTACTTC. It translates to CASSPDAGYEQYF.

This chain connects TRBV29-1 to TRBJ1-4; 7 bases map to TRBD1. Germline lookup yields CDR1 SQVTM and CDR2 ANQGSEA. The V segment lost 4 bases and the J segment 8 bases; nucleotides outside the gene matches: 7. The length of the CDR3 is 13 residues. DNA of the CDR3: TGCAGCGTTGCGGTAGGGGGCAACGAAAAACTGTTTTTT. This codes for CSVAVGGNEKLFF.

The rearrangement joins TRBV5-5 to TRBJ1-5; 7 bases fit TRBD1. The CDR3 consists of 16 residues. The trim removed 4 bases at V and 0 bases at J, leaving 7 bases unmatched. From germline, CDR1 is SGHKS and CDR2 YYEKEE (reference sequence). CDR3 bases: TGTGCCAGCAGCCCTTTTACAGGGGATAGCAATCAGCCCCAGCATTTT. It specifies CASSPFTGDSNQPQHF. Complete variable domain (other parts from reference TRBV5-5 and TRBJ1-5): DAGVTQSPTHLIKTRGQQVTLRCSPISGHKSVSWYQQVLGQGPQFIFQYYEKEERGRGNFPDRFSARQFPNYSSELNVNALLLGDSALYLCASSPFTGDSNQPQHFGDGTRLSIL.

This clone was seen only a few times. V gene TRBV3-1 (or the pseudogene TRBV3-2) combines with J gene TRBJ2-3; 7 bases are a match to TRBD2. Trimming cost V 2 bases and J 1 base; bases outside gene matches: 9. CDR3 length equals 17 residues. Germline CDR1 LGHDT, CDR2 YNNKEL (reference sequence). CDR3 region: CASSQYGGREGTDTQYF. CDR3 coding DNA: TGTGCCAGCAGCCAATATGGCGGGAGAGAGGGCACAGATACGCAGTATTTT.

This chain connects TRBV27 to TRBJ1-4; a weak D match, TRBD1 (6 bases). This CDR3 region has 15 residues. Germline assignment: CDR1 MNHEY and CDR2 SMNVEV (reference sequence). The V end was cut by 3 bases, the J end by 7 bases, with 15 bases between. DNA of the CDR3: TGTGCCAGCAGTTTGTTGTCCAAGGGGGTTGAAAAACTGTTTTTT. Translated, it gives CASSLLSKGVEKLFF.